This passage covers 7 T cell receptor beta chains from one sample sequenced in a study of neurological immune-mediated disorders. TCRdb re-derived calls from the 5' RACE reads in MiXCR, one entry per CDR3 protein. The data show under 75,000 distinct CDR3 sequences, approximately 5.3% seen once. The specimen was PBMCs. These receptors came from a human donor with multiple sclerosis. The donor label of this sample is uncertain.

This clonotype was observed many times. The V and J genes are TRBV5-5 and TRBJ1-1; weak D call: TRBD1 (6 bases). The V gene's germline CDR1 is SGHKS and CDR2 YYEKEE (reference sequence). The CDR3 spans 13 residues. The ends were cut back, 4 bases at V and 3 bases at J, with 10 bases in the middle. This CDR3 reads CASSDTGYTEAFF. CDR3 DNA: TGTGCCAGCAGCGATACAGGGTACACTGAAGCTTTCTTT.

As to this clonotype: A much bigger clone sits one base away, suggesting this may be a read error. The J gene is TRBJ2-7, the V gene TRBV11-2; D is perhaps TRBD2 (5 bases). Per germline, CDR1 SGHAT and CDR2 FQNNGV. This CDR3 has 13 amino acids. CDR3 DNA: TGTGCCAACAGCTCTAACCGAGGGAACGAGCAGTACTTC. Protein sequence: CANSSNRGNEQYF.

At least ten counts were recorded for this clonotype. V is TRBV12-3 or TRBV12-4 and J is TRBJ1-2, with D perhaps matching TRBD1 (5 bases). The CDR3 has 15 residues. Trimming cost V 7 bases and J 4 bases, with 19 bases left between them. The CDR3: CASTQRGVDIYGYTF. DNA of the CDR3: TGTGCCAGCACTCAGAGGGGTGTAGACATCTATGGCTACACCTTC.

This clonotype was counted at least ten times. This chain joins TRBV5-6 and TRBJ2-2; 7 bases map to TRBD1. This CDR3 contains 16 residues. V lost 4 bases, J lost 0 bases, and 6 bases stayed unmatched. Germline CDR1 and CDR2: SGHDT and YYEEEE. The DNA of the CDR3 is TGTGCCAGCAGCCTCGGGCAGGGGGCGAACACCGGGGAGCTGTTTTTT. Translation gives CASSLGQGANTGELFF.

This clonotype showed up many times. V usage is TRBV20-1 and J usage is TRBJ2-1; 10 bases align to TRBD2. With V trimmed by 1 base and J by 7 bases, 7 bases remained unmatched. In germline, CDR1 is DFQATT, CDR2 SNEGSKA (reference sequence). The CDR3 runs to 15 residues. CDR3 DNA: TGCAGTGCTAGAGCGGAGGGACTAGCGCGGAATGAGCAGTTCTTC. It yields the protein CSARAEGLARNEQFF.

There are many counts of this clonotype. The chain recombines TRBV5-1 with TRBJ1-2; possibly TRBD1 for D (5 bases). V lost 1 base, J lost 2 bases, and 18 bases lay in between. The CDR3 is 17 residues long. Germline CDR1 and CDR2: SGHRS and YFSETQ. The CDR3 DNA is TGCGCCAGCAGCTTGTCGGCCGGGGACGGATCAAACTATGGCTACACCTTC. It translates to CASSLSAGDGSNYGYTF.

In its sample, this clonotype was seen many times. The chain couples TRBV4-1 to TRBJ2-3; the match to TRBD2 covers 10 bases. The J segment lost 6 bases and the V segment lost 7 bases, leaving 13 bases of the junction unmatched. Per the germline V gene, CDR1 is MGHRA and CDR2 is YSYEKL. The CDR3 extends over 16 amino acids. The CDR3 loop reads CASKAGSGGATDTQYF. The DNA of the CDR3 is TGCGCCAGCAAGGCAGGGAGCGGGGGGGCCACTGATACGCAGTATTTT.